The next 12 T cell receptor beta chains were all read from a single sample in a study of technical replicates of blood from several donors. Using immunoSEQ multiplex PCR, the repertoire was profiled, and TCRdb retains in-frame clones only, with some absent. This sample yields around 62,000 clones, of which about 97% are seen a single time; about 0.24% belongs to the top ten. Sequenced input: T cells isolated from PBMCs. These receptors all stem from a human donor in good health.

The chain joins TRBV9 to TRBJ1-3, with D possibly TRBD1 on 5 matching bases. V shed 4 bases and J shed 0 bases, with 11 bases lying between them. This CDR3 has 15 residues. Per germline, CDR1 SGDLS and CDR2 YYNGEE. The CDR3 DNA reads as TGTGCCAGCAGCTTAACAGGAAGCTCTGGAAACACCATATATTTT. Translating it yields CASSLTGSSGNTIYF.

The chain uses TRBV11-2 and TRBJ2-5; 8 bases align to TRBD2. With 4 bases clipped from V and 5 bases from J, the junction kept 3 bases outside the gene matches. The CDR3 length is 13 residues. Germline CDR1 SGHAT, CDR2 FQNNGV. CDR3 sequence: CASSSSGPETQYF. The CDR3 region has the DNA TGTGCCAGCAGCTCTAGCGGGCCGGAGACCCAGTACTTC.

The chain is built from TRBV7-9 and TRBJ1-1, with TRBD1 matching over 7 bases. Germline trimming cut 5 bases from V and 2 bases from J; bases unmatched to any gene: 2. The CDR3 contains 13 residues. Germline loops: CDR1 SEHNR, CDR2 FQNEAQ (reference sequence). The CDR3: CASSGQVNTEAFF. The CDR3 nucleotides read TGTGCCAGCAGCGGACAGGTCAACACTGAAGCTTTCTTT.

This clone occurred once. This chain connects TRBV10-2 to TRBJ1-1; no clear D gene. The CDR3 has 14 amino acids. The V and J ends lost 3 bases and 1 base respectively, with 9 bases between them. The germline V gene encodes CDR1 WSHSY and CDR2 SAAADI. The CDR3 nucleotides read TGCGCCAGCAGTGACCGAGACAAGAACACTGAAGCTTTCTTT. Its protein is CASSDRDKNTEAFF.

The rearrangement links TRBV2 to TRBJ2-1, with 13 bases that match TRBD2. Trimming cost V 8 bases and J 10 bases; bases outside gene matches: 8. Looked up from germline, CDR1 is SNHLY and CDR2 is FYNNEI. This CDR3 spans 14 amino acids. CDR3 DNA: TGTGCCAGCGTTCCGGGACTAGCGGGACGAGAGCAGTTCTTC. It encodes CASVPGLAGREQFF.

CDR3 DNA: TGTGCCAGCAAGGCGGGAGACGGCCAGTACGAGCAGTACTTC. This sequence encodes CASKAGDGQYEQYF. The V gene is TRBV6-5, the J gene TRBJ2-7; 7 positions agree with TRBD2. This CDR3 has 14 residues. With 7 bases clipped from V and 4 bases from J, the junction kept 10 bases outside the gene matches. Per the germline V gene, CDR1 is MNHEY and CDR2 is SVGAGI.

CDR3 DNA: TGCGCCAGCAGCTTGCAAGGACAGTTGGACATTCAGTACTTC. Amino acid sequence: CASSLQGQLDIQYF. V gene TRBV5-1 combines with J gene TRBJ2-4, with TRBD1 as a possible D gene (6 bases). CDR3 length: 14 residues. Trimming cost V 1 base and J 8 bases, with 13 bases left between them. Germline V CDR1 and CDR2: SGHRS, YFSETQ.

The chain combines TRBV19 with TRBJ1-1; D is unclear. The germline V gene encodes CDR1 LNHDA and CDR2 SQIVND (reference sequence). The CDR3 length is 13 residues. V was pared by 6 bases and J by 7 bases, with 15 bases between. This chain's CDR3 is CASRIARGGEAFF. In DNA form, the CDR3 reads TGTGCCAGTAGGATTGCCCGGGGAGGTGAAGCTTTCTTT.

The CDR3 region has the DNA TGTGCCTGGAGTGACTGGGACAGGAACACTGAAGCTTTCTTT. It yields the protein CAWSDWDRNTEAFF. This chain uses TRBV30 with TRBJ1-1; 7 bases line up with TRBD1. The CDR3 length is 14 residues. CDR1 is GTSNPN, CDR2 SVGIG, per germline (reference sequence). Germline trimming cut 1 base from V and 1 base from J; bases unmatched to any gene: 3.

The J gene is TRBJ2-7, the V gene TRBV7-3; D is perhaps TRBD1 (6 bases). Germline V gives CDR1 SGHTA, CDR2 FQGTGA. The CDR3 has 12 amino acids. The V end was cut by 6 bases, the J end by 4 bases, with 10 bases between. CDR3 sequence reads: CASRDSNYEQYF. In DNA, the CDR3 is TGTGCCAGCAGGGACAGCAATTACGAGCAGTACTTC.

The chain employs TRBV10-3 and TRBJ1-5; no clear D. In germline, CDR1 is ENHRY, CDR2 SYGVKD. V lost 2 bases and J 1 base, leaving 6 bases between the germline ends. This CDR3 has 14 amino acids. CDR3 residues: CAISEILSNQPQHF. In DNA, the CDR3 is TGTGCCATCAGTGAGATTCTAAGCAATCAGCCCCAGCATTTT.

The chain carries TRBV6-6 and TRBJ2-7; 15 bases fit TRBD2. Germline CDR1 reads MNHNY; CDR2 reads SVGAGI (reference sequence). V lost 10 bases and J lost 7; bases outside the gene matches: 2. There are 12 residues in the CDR3. The CDR3 nucleotides are TGTGCCACGGGACTAGCGGGAGGAGAGCAGTACTTC. Its translation: CATGLAGGEQYF.